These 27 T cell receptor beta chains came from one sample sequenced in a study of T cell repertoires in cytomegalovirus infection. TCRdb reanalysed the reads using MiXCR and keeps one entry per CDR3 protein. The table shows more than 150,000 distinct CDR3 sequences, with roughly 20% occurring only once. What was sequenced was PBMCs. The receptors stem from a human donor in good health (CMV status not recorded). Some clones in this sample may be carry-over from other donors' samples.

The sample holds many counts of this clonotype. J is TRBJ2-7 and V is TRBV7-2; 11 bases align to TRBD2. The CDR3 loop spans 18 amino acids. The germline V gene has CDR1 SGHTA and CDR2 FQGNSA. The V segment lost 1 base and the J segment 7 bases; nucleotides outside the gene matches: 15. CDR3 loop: CASSLVPGFSGRAREQYF. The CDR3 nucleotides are TGTGCCAGCAGCTTAGTCCCGGGTTTTAGCGGGAGGGCGAGGGAGCAGTACTTC.

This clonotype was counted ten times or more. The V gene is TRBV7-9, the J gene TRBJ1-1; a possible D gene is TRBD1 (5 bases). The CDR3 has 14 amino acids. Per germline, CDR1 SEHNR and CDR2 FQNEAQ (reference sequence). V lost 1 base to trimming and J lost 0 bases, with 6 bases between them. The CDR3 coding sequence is TGTGCCAGCAGCTTAGGGGGGGTGAACACTGAAGCTTTCTTT. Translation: CASSLGGVNTEAFF.

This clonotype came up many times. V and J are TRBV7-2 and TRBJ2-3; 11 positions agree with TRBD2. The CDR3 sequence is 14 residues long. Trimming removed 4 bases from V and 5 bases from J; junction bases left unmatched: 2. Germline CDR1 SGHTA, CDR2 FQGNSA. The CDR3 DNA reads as TGTGCCAGCAGCTCGGGACTAGCGGTAGATACGCAGTATTTT. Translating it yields CASSSGLAVDTQYF.

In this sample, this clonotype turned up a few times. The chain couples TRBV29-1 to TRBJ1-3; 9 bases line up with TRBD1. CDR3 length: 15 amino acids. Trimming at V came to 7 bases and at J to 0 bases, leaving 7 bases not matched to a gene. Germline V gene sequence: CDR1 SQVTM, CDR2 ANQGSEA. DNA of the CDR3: TGCAGCGCGCTAGGACAGGGGAGCTCTGGAAACACCATATATTTT. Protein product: CSALGQGSSGNTIYF.

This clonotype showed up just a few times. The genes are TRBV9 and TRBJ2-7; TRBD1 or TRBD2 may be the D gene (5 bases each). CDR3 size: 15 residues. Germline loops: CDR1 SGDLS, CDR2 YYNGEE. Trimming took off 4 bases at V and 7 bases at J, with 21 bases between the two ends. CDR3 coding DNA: TGTGCCAGCAGCCCGGGGACGCTAGGCCAGAATGAGCAGTACTTC. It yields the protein CASSPGTLGQNEQYF.

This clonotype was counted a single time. CDR3 coding DNA: TGTGCCAGCAGTTCTAGCGACTCTTACAATGAGCAGTTCTTC. Residues: CASSSSDSYNEQFF. The rearrangement uses TRBV6-1 and TRBJ2-1; D is perhaps TRBD2 (6 bases). Trimming left V 5 bases short and J 4 bases short, with 12 bases between. CDR3 length equals 14 residues. CDR1 and CDR2 (germline): MNHNS, SASEGT.

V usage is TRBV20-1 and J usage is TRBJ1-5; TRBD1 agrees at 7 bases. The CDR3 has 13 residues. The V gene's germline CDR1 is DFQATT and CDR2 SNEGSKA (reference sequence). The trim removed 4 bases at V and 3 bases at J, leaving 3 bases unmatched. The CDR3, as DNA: TGCAGTGCTATCGGGACAGTCAATCAGCCCCAGCATTTT. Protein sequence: CSAIGTVNQPQHF.

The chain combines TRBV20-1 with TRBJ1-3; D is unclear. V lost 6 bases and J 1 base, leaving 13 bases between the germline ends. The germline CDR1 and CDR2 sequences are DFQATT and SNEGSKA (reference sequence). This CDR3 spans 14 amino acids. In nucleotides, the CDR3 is TGCAGTGCCAAGATACCCGGATCTGGAAACACCATATATTTT. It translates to CSAKIPGSGNTIYF.

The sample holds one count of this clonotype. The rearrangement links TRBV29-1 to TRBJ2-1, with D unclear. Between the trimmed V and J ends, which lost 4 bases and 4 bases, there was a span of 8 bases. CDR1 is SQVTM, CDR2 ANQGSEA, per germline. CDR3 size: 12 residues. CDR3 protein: CSVADLYNEQFF. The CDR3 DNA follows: TGCAGCGTTGCCGACCTATACAATGAGCAGTTCTTC.

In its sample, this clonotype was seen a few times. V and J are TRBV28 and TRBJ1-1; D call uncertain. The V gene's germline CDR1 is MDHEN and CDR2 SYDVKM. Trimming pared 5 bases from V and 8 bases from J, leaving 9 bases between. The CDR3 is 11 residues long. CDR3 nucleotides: TGTGCCAGCAGTGATAATTACGAAGCTTTCTTT. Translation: CASSDNYEAFF.

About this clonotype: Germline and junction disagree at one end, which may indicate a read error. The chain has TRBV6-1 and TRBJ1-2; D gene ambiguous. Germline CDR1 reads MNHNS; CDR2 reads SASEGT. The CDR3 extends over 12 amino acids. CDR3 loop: CARSRQYYGYTF. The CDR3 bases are TGTGCCCGCAGTCGTCAGTACTATGGCTACACCTTC.

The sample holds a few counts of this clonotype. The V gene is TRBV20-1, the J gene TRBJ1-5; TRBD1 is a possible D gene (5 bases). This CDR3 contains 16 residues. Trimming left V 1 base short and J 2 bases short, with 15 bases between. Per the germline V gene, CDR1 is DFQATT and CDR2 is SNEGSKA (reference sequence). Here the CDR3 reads CSARVQGLGGNQPQHF. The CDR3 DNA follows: TGCAGTGCTAGAGTCCAGGGACTAGGGGGCAATCAGCCCCAGCATTTT.

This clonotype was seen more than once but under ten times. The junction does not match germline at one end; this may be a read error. The CDR3 reads CASSSLGGHNEQFF. Written as DNA, the CDR3 is TGTGCCAGCAGCTCCCTTGGGGGCCACAATGAGCAGTTCTTC. This chain uses TRBV5-3 with TRBJ2-1; TRBD1 might be the D (6 bases). TRBV5-3 is filed as an ORF, its function uncertain. The CDR3 has 14 residues.

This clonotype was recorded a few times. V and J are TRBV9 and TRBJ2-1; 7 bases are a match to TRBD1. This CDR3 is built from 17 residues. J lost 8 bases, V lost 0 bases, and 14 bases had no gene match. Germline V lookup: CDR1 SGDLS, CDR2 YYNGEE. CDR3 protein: CASSVDVASYQGDEQFF. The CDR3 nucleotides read TGTGCCAGCAGCGTAGACGTGGCGAGTTATCAGGGGGATGAGCAGTTCTTC.

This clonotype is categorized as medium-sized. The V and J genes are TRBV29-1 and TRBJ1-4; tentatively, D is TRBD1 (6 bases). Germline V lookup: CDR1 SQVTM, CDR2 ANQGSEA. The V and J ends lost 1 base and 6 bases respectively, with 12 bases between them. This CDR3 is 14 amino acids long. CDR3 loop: CSVEGGARDEKLFF. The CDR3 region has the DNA TGCAGCGTTGAAGGGGGGGCTCGGGATGAAAAACTGTTTTTT.

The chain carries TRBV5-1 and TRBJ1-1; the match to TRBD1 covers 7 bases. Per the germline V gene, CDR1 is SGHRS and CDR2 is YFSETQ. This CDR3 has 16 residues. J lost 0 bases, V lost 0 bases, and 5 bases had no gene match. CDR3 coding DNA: TGCGCCAGCAGCTTGGTCTGTGGGACAGTGAACACTGAAGCTTTCTTT. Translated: CASSLVCGTVNTEAFF.

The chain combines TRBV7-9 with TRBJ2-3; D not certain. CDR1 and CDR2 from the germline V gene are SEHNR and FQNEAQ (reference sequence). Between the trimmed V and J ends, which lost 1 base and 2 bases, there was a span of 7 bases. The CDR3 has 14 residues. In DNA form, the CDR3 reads TGTGCCAGCAGCTTAGGGCGAAACACAGATACGCAGTATTTT. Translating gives CASSLGRNTDTQYF.

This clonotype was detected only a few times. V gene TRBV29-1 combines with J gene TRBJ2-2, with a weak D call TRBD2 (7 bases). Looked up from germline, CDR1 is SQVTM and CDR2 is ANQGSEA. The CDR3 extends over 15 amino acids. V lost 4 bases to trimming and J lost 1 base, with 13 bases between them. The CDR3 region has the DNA TGCAGCGTTGTGGGGGGGGCAATGAACACCGGGGAGCTGTTTTTT. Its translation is CSVVGGAMNTGELFF.

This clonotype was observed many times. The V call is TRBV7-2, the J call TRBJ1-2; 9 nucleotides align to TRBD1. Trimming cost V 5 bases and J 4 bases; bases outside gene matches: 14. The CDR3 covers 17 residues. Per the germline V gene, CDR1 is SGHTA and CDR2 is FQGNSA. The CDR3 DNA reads TGTGCCAGCAGCCCCCGGGGACAGGGAGTAGAAAGCTATGGCTACACCTTC. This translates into CASSPRGQGVESYGYTF.

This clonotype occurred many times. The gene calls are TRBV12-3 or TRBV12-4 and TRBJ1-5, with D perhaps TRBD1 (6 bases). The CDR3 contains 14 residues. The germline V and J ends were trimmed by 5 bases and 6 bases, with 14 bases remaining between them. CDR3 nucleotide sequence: TGTGCCAGCAGTCAATTACAGGGAGGTCAGCCCCAGCATTTT. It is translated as CASSQLQGGQPQHF.

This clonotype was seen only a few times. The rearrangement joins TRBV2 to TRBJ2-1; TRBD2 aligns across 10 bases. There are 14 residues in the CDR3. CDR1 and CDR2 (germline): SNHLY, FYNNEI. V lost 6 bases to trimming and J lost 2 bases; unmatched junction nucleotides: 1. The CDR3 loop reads CASSGLAAYNEQFF. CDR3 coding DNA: TGTGCCAGCAGCGGACTAGCGGCCTACAATGAGCAGTTCTTC.

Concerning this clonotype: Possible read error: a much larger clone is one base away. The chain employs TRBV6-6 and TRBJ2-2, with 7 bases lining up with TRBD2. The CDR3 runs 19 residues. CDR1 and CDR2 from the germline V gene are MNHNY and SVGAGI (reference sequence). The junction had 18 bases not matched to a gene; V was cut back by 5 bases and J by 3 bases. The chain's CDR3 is CASSTLFPLGGDDTGELFF. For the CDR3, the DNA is TGTGCCAGCAGTACCCTATTTCCCCTGGGGGGGGACGACACCGGGGAGCTGTTTTTT.

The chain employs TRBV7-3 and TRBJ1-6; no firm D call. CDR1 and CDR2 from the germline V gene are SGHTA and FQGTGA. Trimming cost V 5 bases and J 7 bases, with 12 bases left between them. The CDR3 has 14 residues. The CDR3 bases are TGTGCCAGCAGCCACTCCGGAGGCAATTCACCCCTCCACTTT. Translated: CASSHSGGNSPLHF. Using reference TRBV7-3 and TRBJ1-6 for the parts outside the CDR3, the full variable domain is GAGVSQTPSNKVTEKGKYVELRCDPISGHTALYWYRQSLGQGPEFLIYFQGTGAADDSGLPNDRFFAVRPEGSVSTLKIQRTERGDSAVYLCASSHSGGNSPLHFGNGTRLTVT.

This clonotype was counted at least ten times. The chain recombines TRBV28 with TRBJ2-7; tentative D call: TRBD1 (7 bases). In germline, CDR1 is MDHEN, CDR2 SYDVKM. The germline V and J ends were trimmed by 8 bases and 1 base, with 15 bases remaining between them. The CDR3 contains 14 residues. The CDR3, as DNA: TGTGCCAGCGCCAGCCCAGGGGGGTCCTACGAGCAGTACTTC. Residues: CASASPGGSYEQYF.

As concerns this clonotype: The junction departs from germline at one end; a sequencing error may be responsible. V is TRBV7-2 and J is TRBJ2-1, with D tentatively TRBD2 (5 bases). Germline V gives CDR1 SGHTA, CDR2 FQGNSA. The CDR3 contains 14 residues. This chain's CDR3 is CDSRRPSHADEQFF. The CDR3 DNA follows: TGTGACAGCAGACGGCCTAGCCACGCCGATGAGCAGTTCTTC.

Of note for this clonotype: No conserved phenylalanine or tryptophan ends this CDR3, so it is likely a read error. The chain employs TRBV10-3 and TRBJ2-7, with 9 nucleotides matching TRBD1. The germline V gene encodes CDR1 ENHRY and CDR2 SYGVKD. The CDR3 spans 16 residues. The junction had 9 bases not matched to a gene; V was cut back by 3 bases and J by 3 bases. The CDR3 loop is CAISDYRTGVLYEQYL. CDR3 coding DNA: TGTGCCATCAGTGATTACCGGACAGGGGTCCTCTACGAGCAGTACCTC.

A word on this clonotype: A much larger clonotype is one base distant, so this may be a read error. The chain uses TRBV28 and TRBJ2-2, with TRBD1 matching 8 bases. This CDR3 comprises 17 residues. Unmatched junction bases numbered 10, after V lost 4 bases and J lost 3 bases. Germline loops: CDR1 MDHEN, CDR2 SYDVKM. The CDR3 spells CASSSQTRGPHTGELFF. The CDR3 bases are TGTGCCAGCAGTTCCCAAACCAGGGGGCCGCACACCGGGGAGCTGTTTTTT. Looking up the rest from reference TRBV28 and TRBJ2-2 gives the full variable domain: DVKVTQSSRYLVKRTGEKVFLECVQDMDHENMFWYRQDPGLGLRLIYFSYDVKMKEKGDIPEGYSVSREKKERFSLILESASTNQTSMYLCASSSQTRGPHTGELFFGEGSRLTVL.